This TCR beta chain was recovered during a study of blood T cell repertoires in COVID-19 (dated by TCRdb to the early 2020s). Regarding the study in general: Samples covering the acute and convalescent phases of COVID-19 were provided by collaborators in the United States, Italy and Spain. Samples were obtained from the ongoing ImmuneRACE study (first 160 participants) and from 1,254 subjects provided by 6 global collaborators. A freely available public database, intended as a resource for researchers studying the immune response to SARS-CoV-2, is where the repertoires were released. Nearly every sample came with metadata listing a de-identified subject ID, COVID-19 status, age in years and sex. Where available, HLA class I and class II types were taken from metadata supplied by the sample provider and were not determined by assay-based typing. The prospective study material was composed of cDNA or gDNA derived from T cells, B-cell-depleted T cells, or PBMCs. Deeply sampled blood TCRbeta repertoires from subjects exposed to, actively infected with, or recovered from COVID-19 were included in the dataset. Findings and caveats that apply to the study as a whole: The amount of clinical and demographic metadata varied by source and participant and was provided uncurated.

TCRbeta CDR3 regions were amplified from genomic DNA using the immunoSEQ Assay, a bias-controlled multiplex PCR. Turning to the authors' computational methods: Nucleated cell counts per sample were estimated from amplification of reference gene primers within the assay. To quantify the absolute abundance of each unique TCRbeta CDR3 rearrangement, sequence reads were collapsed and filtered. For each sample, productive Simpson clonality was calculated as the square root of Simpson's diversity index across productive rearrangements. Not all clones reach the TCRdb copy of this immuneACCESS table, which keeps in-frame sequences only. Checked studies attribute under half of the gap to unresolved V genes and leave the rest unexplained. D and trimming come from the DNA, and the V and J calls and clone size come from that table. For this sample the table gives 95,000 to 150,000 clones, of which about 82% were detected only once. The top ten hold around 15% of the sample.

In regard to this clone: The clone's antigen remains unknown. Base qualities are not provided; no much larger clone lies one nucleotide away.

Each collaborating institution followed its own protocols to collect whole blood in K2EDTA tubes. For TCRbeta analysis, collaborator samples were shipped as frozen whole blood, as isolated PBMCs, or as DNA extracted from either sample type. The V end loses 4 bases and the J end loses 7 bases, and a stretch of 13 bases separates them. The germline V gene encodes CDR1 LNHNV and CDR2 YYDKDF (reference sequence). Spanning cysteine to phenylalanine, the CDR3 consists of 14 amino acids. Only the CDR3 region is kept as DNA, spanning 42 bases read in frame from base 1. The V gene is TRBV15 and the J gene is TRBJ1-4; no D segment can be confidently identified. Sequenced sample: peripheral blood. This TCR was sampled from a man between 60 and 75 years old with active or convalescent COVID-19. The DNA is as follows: TGTGCCACCAGCACACGGGGAGGTTCTGAAAAACTGTTTTTT. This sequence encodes CATSTRGGSEKLFF.